The present TCR beta chain was sequenced within a study of blood T cell repertoires in COVID-19. The V gene's germline CDR1 is SGDLS and CDR2 YYNGEE. The CDR3 loop spans 15 amino acids. Trimming cost V 4 bases and J 0 bases, with 10 bases left between them. TCRdb's copy holds only in-frame clones and misses some; the assay was immunoSEQ multiplex PCR. The table records about 100,000 clones, about nine tenths of them present only once. The sequenced sample was peripheral blood. The TCR sequence derives from a middle-aged man with active COVID-19. This sequence joins TRBV9 and TRBJ1-4; no clear D gene. The CDR3 DNA sequence: TGTGCCAGCAGCCCCGGAGGATCAACTAATGAAAAACTGTTTTTT. Translation: CASSPGGSTNEKLFF.